This passage covers 15 T cell receptor beta chains from one sample sequenced in a study of cytomegalovirus exposure and HLA in healthy donors. PCR was performed using 60 Vbeta and 13 Jbeta primers. Sequenced by immunoSEQ multiplex PCR; TCRdb stores in-frame clones only, minus some. This sample has around 230,000 clones; roughly 78% occur once, and the top ten carry approximately 0.47%. Sequences were obtained from PBMCs. These receptor sequences come from a boy between 10 and 17 years old in good health and CMV-seronegative.

This clone was observed a single time. The chain recombines TRBV11-3 with TRBJ2-5; perhaps TRBD2 as D (7 bases). The ends were cut back, 2 bases at V and 6 bases at J, with 19 bases in the middle. The CDR3 consists of 16 residues. Germline CDR1 reads SGHNT; CDR2 reads YENEEA. CDR3: CASSLRGASAEKTQYF. As DNA, the CDR3 is TGTGCCAGCAGCTTACGGGGGGCCAGCGCCGAAAAGACCCAGTACTTC.

The chain uses TRBV18 and TRBJ1-1, with D maybe TRBD1 (5 bases). The ends were cut back, 5 bases at V and 5 bases at J, with 12 bases in the middle. Germline values: CDR1 KGHSH, CDR2 LQKENI. This CDR3 is built from 13 residues. CDR3 bases: TGTGCCAGCTCAACCGACAGCGGGACTGAAGCTTTCTTT. Translation gives CASSTDSGTEAFF.

The chain combines TRBV9 with TRBJ1-2, with 7 bases lining up with TRBD1. CDR1 is SGDLS and CDR2 is YYNGEE in the germline V gene. J lost 3 bases, V lost 3 bases, and 5 bases had no gene match. The CDR3 is 14 residues long. CDR3 sequence: CASSATGRDYGYTF. The CDR3 DNA follows: TGTGCCAGCAGCGCGACAGGGCGGGACTATGGCTACACCTTC.

The chain is built from TRBV5-4 and TRBJ2-1; perhaps TRBD2 as D (6 bases). This CDR3 is 15 amino acids long. From germline, CDR1 is SGHNT and CDR2 YYREEE (reference sequence). Trimming took 5 bases from V and 2 from J, leaving 14 bases between them. The CDR3 DNA sequence: TGTGCCAGCAGATTCGACCCGGGGGCCTACAATGAGCAGTTCTTC. This gives the protein CASRFDPGAYNEQFF.

The rearrangement uses TRBV30 and TRBJ1-5; perhaps TRBD1 as D (5 bases). The CDR3 runs 17 residues. Germline V CDR1 and CDR2: GTSNPN, SVGIG (reference sequence). The V end was cut by 5 bases, the J end by 7 bases, with 27 bases between. The CDR3 sequence is CAWAAGNTFLYKQPQHF. The CDR3 DNA follows: TGTGCCTGGGCGGCAGGGAACACCTTCTTATATAAACAGCCCCAGCATTTT.

This clone showed up just once. V usage is TRBV6-5 and J usage is TRBJ2-6, with D possibly matching TRBD1 (6 bases). The CDR3 has 14 amino acids. From germline, CDR1 is MNHEY and CDR2 SVGAGI. Trimming removed 6 bases from V and 2 bases from J, with 8 bases in between. The CDR3 nucleotides are TGTGCCAGCAGAGGGGGAACTGGGGCCAACGTCCTGACTTTC. Its translation: CASRGGTGANVLTF.

In this sample, this clone turned up once. J is TRBJ1-1 and V is TRBV6-6, with 8 bases aligning to TRBD1. The length of the CDR3 is 15 residues. Germline V gene lookup returns CDR1 MNHNY and CDR2 SVGAGI (reference sequence). J lost 3 bases, V lost 3 bases, and 6 bases had no gene match. The CDR3 nucleotides read TGTGCCAGCAGTTATGCAGGGGGCGAGCACACTGAAGCTTTCTTT. Its translation is CASSYAGGEHTEAFF.

The gene calls are TRBV7-6 and TRBJ2-5; D ambiguous. V was pared by 5 bases and J by 2 bases, with 6 bases between. This CDR3 is built from 12 residues. Looked up from germline, CDR1 is SGHVS and CDR2 is FNYEAQ. The CDR3 reads CASSAAQETQYF. Written as DNA, the CDR3 is TGTGCCAGCAGCGCAGCGCAAGAGACCCAGTACTTC.

This chain uses TRBV14 with TRBJ2-7, with 7 positions matching TRBD2. Germline CDR1 reads SGHDN; CDR2 reads FVKESK. V trimming: 2 bases; J trimming: 6 bases; junction bases outside the gene matches: 10. This CDR3 has 15 amino acids. The CDR3 bases are TGTGCCAGCAGCCAACCGTCCGCGGGAGTAGGCGAGCAGTACTTC. Its translation: CASSQPSAGVGEQYF.

CDR3 DNA sequence: TGTGCCACCCTTAGCTCCTACGAGCAGTACTTC. Protein sequence: CATLSSYEQYF. This rearrangement joins TRBV6-5 to TRBJ2-7; D is undetermined. The V and J ends lost 10 bases and 0 bases respectively, with 7 bases between them. The CDR3 sequence is 11 residues long. Germline lookup yields CDR1 MNHEY and CDR2 SVGAGI.

A note on this clone: The identical CDR3 is also encoded by other nucleotide sequences in the sample. The chain links TRBV5-1 to TRBJ1-4; 9 bases line up with TRBD1. The trim removed 4 bases at V and 4 bases at J, leaving 5 bases unmatched. Per the germline V gene, CDR1 is SGHRS and CDR2 is YFSETQ. The CDR3 contains 15 residues. CDR3 sequence: CASSRPTGGNEKLFF. CDR3 coding DNA: TGCGCCAGCAGCAGGCCGACAGGGGGTAATGAAAAACTGTTTTTT.

The chain uses TRBV4-2 and TRBJ1-5; D might be TRBD1 (5 bases). This CDR3 contains 18 residues. V lost 0 bases and J 0 bases, leaving 15 bases between the germline ends. Germline V CDR1 and CDR2: LGHNA, YNFKEQ. CDR3 sequence (DNA): TGTGCCAGCAGCCAAGAGGGTGGGGGGAGTCCTAGCAATCAGCCCCAGCATTTT. Translation gives CASSQEGGGSPSNQPQHF.

V usage is TRBV9 and J usage is TRBJ1-1; D is uncertain. The V gene lost 0 bases and the J gene lost 0 bases, with 6 bases spanning the gap. The CDR3 is 14 residues long. Per germline, CDR1 SGDLS and CDR2 YYNGEE. The DNA for the CDR3 is TGTGCCAGCAGCGTAGCCGGGGTGAACACTGAAGCTTTCTTT. Translated: CASSVAGVNTEAFF. Full variable domain (remainder filled in from reference TRBV9 and TRBJ1-1): DSGVTQTPKHLITATGQRVTLRCSPRSGDLSVYWYQQSLDQGLQFLIQYYNGEERAKGNILERFSAQQFPDLHSELNLSSLELGDSALYFCASSVAGVNTEAFFGQGTRLTVV.

The rearrangement uses TRBV11-3 and TRBJ1-6; 11 nucleotides agree with TRBD1. CDR3 size: 15 residues. V dropped 7 bases and J dropped 8; count of bases not matched to a gene: 7. Germline values: CDR1 SGHNT, CDR2 YENEEA. The CDR3 nucleotides read TGTGCCAGCACAAAGGACAGGGGGCTTGATTCACCCCTCCACTTT. This encodes CASTKDRGLDSPLHF.

V gene TRBV15 combines with J gene TRBJ2-1, with TRBD1 identical over 12 bases. The V and J ends lost 6 bases and 4 bases, in that order; junction bases with no gene match: 10. The CDR3 totals 17 residues. Per germline, CDR1 LNHNV and CDR2 YYDKDF (reference sequence). The chain's CDR3 is CATRWDRGLAGYNEQFF. CDR3 in DNA: TGTGCCACCAGGTGGGACAGGGGGCTAGCGGGGTACAATGAGCAGTTCTTC.